This T cell receptor beta chain was sequenced in a study of blood T cell repertoires in COVID-19. The CDR3 is made up of 15 amino acids. Germline-derived CDR1 and CDR2 are SGHRS and YFSETQ. V was clipped by 1 base and J by 0 bases, with 5 bases between them. The data were produced by immunoSEQ multiplex PCR, yet TCRdb's version contains in-frame clones alone and is incomplete. This table has 150,000 to 200,000 clones, approximately 86% appearing once. The sequence derives from a woman older than 75 with active or convalescent COVID-19. The chain is built from TRBV5-1 and TRBJ2-6; D ambiguous. The sample was peripheral blood. In DNA form, the CDR3 reads TGCGCCAGCAGCTTGAGGAGCTCTGGGGCCAACGTCCTGACTTTC. It codes for CASSLRSSGANVLTF.